This T cell receptor (beta chain) is drawn from a study of blood T cell repertoires in COVID-19 (dated by TCRdb to the early 2020s). Notes on the research overall: Collaborator samples came from the United States, Italy and Spain and covered acute and convalescent phases of COVID-19. The material from the prospective study consisted of cDNA or gDNA derived from T cells, B-cell-depleted T cells, or PBMCs. Subjects who had been exposed to COVID-19, were actively infected with it, or had recovered from it provided the deeply sampled blood TCRbeta repertoires that made up the dataset. The repertoires were released in a freely available public database intended as a resource for research on the immune response to SARS-CoV-2. Samples came from the ongoing ImmuneRACE study (first 160 participants) plus 1,254 subjects from 6 global collaborators. Nearly every sample came with metadata listing a de-identified subject ID, COVID-19 status, age in years and sex. Where available, HLA class I and class II types were taken from metadata supplied by the sample provider and were not determined by assay-based typing. General study outcomes and caveats: Clinical and demographic metadata were provided uncurated, with the amount varying by source and participant.

The collaborating institutions used their own protocols to collect whole blood in K2EDTA tubes. Collaborator samples were shipped for TCRbeta analysis as frozen whole blood, isolated PBMCs, or DNA extracted from either sample type. The immunoSEQ Assay, a bias-controlled multiplex PCR, was used to amplify TCRbeta CDR3 regions from genomic DNA. From the authors' description of their analysis: The number of nucleated cells in each sample was estimated by amplification of reference gene primers within the assay. To quantify the absolute abundance of each unique TCRbeta CDR3 rearrangement, sequence reads were collapsed and filtered. For each sample, productive Simpson clonality was calculated by taking the square root of Simpson's diversity index across productive rearrangements. The immuneACCESS repertoire file appears here via TCRdb, limited to in-frame rearrangements. These files lack a portion of the clones; in checked studies, under half of the deficit traces to unresolved V genes, and the cause of the others is not known. The V and J calls and clone size were taken over from that table, and D and trimming were inferred from the DNA. For this sample there are 200,000 to 250,000 clones; around nine tenths appear just once. Of the sample, roughly 1.5% is held by the ten largest clones.

Notes on this clone: Its antigen is currently not known. No per-base quality is available; no much larger clone lies one base away.

The sequence derives from a man younger than 35 with active or convalescent COVID-19. The sequencing input was peripheral blood.

The CDR3 loop reads CASSHWHGEPTNYGYTF. The nucleotide sequence is given as TGTGCCAGCAGCCATTGGCATGGGGAGCCGACTAACTATGGCTACACCTTC. The sequence joins TRBV5-6 to TRBJ1-2, with an unclear D gene assignment. V gives up 4 bases and J gives up 0 bases, and the segment between their germline ends measures 19 bases. The germline V gene gives CDR1 as SGHDT and CDR2 as YYEEEE. Including cysteine and phenylalanine, the CDR3 has 17 amino acids. The only DNA kept is the CDR3, 51 bases in frame from the first base.